The 9 T cell receptor beta chains below come from one sample, sequenced in a study of spatial heterogeneity in lung cancer. Time point specified: blood at routine non-recurrence follow-up after resection. Unsorted whole RNA samples from tumor, nontumor lung or frozen PBMC were sequenced. TCRdb re-derived calls from the 5' RACE reads in MiXCR, one entry per CDR3 protein. The sample lists some 120,000 distinct CDR3 sequences, more than 9% seen once, with 15% to 20% in the top ten. The input for sequencing was PBMCs, taken at follow-up. The source of these receptors is a male donor with early-stage non-small cell lung cancer.

The V gene is TRBV7-9, the J gene TRBJ1-1; D gene ambiguous. This CDR3 comprises 13 residues. CDR1 and CDR2 from the germline V gene are SEHNR and FQNEAQ (reference sequence). The V end lost 5 bases, the J end lost 1 base, and 8 bases lay between the germline ends. The CDR3 protein is CASSPQKNTEAFF. As DNA, the CDR3 is TGTGCCAGCAGCCCACAAAAGAACACTGAAGCTTTCTTT.

This clonotype was observed a handful of times. This rearrangement joins TRBV28 to TRBJ1-4; D ambiguous. Trimming shortened V by 5 bases and J by 12 bases, and 16 bases separated the two germline ends. CDR1 is MDHEN and CDR2 is SYDVKM in the germline V gene. CDR3 length: 13 amino acids. In nucleotides, the CDR3 is TGTGCCAGCAGTGTAACGTCGGTGGTGGAACTGTTTTTT. Amino acids: CASSVTSVVELFF. Based on the CDR3 plus reference TRBV28 and TRBJ1-4, the full variable domain is DVKVTQSSRYLVKRTGEKVFLECVQDMDHENMFWYRQDPGLGLRLIYFSYDVKMKEKGDIPEGYSVSREKKERFSLILESASTNQTSMYLCASSVTSVVELFFGSGTQLSVL.

In its sample, this clonotype was seen a few times. V and J are TRBV21-1 and TRBJ1-5; whether TRBD1, the table's D call, matches the DNA was not checked. TRBV21-1 counts as a pseudogene. The CDR3 has 16 amino acids. CDR3 region: CASSVPGQGMVQPQHF. The CDR3 DNA follows: TGTGCCAGCAGCGTACCGGGACAGGGTATGGTTCAGCCCCAGCATTTT.

The chain combines TRBV28 with TRBJ2-1, with a possible D match to TRBD2 (6 bases). Germline values: CDR1 MDHEN, CDR2 SYDVKM. CDR3 length: 20 residues. Deletions cut 6 bases from V and 0 bases from J, with 27 bases between. CDR3 in DNA: TGTGCCAGCAGCCCCTTCCGGGACTCCTCCTCGCGCGGCTCCTACAATGAGCAGTTCTTC. The encoded protein is CASSPFRDSSSRGSYNEQFF.

The V call is TRBV27, the J call TRBJ1-1; perhaps TRBD1 as D (6 bases). Germline CDR1 is MNHEY and CDR2 is SMNVEV (reference sequence). V was shortened by 3 bases and J by 5 bases, with 19 bases between the two germline ends. The CDR3 sequence is 16 residues long. The CDR3 sequence is CASSFSTGRKRTEAFF. The DNA for the CDR3 is TGTGCCAGCAGTTTTAGTACAGGGAGAAAGAGGACTGAAGCTTTCTTT.

This clonotype was recorded at least ten times. This CDR3 is CASSPLAGPSPYEQYF. CDR3 nucleotide sequence: TGTGCCAGCAGTCCCCTGGCGGGGCCTAGCCCCTACGAGCAGTACTTC. The chain combines TRBV28 with TRBJ2-7, with D possibly being TRBD2 (6 bases). Germline V gives CDR1 MDHEN, CDR2 SYDVKM. The V end lost 5 bases, the J end lost 2 bases, and 19 bases lay between the germline ends. This CDR3 spans 16 amino acids.

The chain couples TRBV5-1 to TRBJ2-7; TRBD1 agrees at 11 bases. The germline gives CDR1 SGHRS, CDR2 YFSETQ. J gave up 4 bases and V 0 bases, and 3 bases lay outside the gene matches. There are 15 residues in the CDR3. The CDR3 DNA follows: TGCGCCAGCAGCTTGGAAGGACAGGGGGCATACGAGCAGTACTTC. It translates to CASSLEGQGAYEQYF.

V gene TRBV28 combines with J gene TRBJ1-4, with TRBD1 matching over 10 bases. Germline lookup yields CDR1 MDHEN and CDR2 SYDVKM. This CDR3 has 15 amino acids. The ends lost 10 bases at V and 7 bases at J; junction bases unmatched: 12. The CDR3: CATHFLTGGGEKLFF. CDR3 DNA: TGTGCCACACACTTCCTGACAGGGGGCGGTGAAAAACTGTTTTTT. Full variable domain (rest looked up from reference TRBV28 and TRBJ1-4): DVKVTQSSRYLVKRTGEKVFLECVQDMDHENMFWYRQDPGLGLRLIYFSYDVKMKEKGDIPEGYSVSREKKERFSLILESASTNQTSMYLCATHFLTGGGEKLFFGSGTQLSVL.

The chain is built from TRBV5-1 and TRBJ2-7; D is possibly TRBD1 or TRBD2 (6 bases each). This CDR3 region has 12 residues. Germline V gives CDR1 SGHRS, CDR2 YFSETQ. Trimming shortened V by 4 bases and J by 4 bases, and 9 bases separated the two germline ends. CDR3 sequence: CASSRGVYEQYF. For the CDR3, the DNA is TGCGCCAGCAGCAGGGGGGTGTACGAGCAGTACTTC.